The source of this TCR beta chain is a study of T cells in Graves' hyperthyroidism and ophthalmopathy. The CDR3 is 12 amino acids. CDR1 is DFQATT, CDR2 SNEGSKA, per germline (reference sequence). TCR beta CDR3 region amplification was performed from RNA transcripts. Researchers ran a first-round RT-PCR on the TCR CDR3 using the HTBI primer set. TCRdb processed the multiplex PCR reads anew with MiXCR; each CDR3 protein has one entry. The sample gives 700,000 to 950,000 distinct CDR3 sequences, around 40% of which show up once; approximately 31% is in the top ten. Regarding this clonotype: A much larger clone differs by one base, so this may be a read error.

The TCR originated in a woman in her forties with Graves' hyperthyroidism. The chain joins TRBV20-1 to TRBJ2-7, with D maybe TRBD2 (6 bases). Sequencing used blood. CDR3 region: CSAPRDSYEQCF. The CDR3 DNA reads as TGCAGTGCTCCCCGGGACTCCTACGAGCAGTGCTTC.